This entry lists 20 T cell receptor beta chains sequenced from one sample in a study of shared clonotypes between healthy human individuals. Clones were sequenced by immunoSEQ multiplex PCR, and TCRdb holds only the in-frame ones, with some missing. Among a few hundred thousand clones, about 80% were seen once, and the ten largest hold 12%. Sequencing was performed on PBMCs. These receptors came from a woman aged 35 to 49 in good health. Some clones in this sample may be carry-over from other donors' samples.

In regard to this clone: Other DNA sequences from this sample encode an identical CDR3 as well. The chain employs TRBV30 and TRBJ1-2; D unresolved. The CDR3 sequence is 12 residues long. V was clipped by 0 bases and J by 5 bases, with 7 bases between them. CDR1 is GTSNPN, CDR2 SVGIG, per germline (reference sequence). CDR3 loop: CAWSVSGYGYTF. CDR3 in DNA: TGTGCCTGGAGTGTTTCGGGTTATGGCTACACCTTC.

The rearrangement joins TRBV18 to TRBJ1-2; 7 nucleotides align to TRBD1. Germline V gives CDR1 KGHSH, CDR2 LQKENI. This CDR3 comprises 15 residues. V lost 1 base to trimming and J lost 8 bases; unmatched junction nucleotides: 10. The CDR3: CASSPRTGEGTGYTF. CDR3 in DNA: TGTGCCAGCTCACCACGAACAGGGGAGGGAACGGGCTACACCTTC.

This chain links TRBV19 with TRBJ1-2; TRBD1 matches 11 bases. The CDR3 loop spans 15 amino acids. J gave up 4 bases and V 7 bases, and 8 bases lay outside the gene matches. Germline V gives CDR1 LNHDA, CDR2 SQIVND (reference sequence). CDR3 region: CASTHGQGAAYGYTF. CDR3 in DNA: TGTGCCAGTACCCATGGACAGGGGGCGGCCTATGGCTACACCTTC.

V and J are TRBV28 and TRBJ2-7, with D tentatively TRBD2 (5 bases). Germline V lookup: CDR1 MDHEN, CDR2 SYDVKM. Between the trimmed V and J ends, which lost 7 bases and 7 bases, there was a span of 14 bases. The CDR3 spans 12 residues. The CDR3 region has the DNA TGTGCCAGCAACTCAATCACGGGGGAGCAGTACTTC. Amino acids: CASNSITGEQYF.

This chain uses TRBV19 with TRBJ2-7; D is perhaps TRBD1 or TRBD2 (5 bases each). The germline gives CDR1 LNHDA, CDR2 SQIVND (reference sequence). This CDR3 spans 16 amino acids. Trimming removed 5 bases from V and 3 bases from J, with 20 bases in between. CDR3 sequence (DNA): TGTGCCAGTAGTGGAGACTGGGGACGCCCTCACTACGAGCAGTACTTC. It encodes CASSGDWGRPHYEQYF. Based on the CDR3 plus reference TRBV19 and TRBJ2-7, the full variable domain is DGGITQSPKYLFRKEGQNVTLSCEQNLNHDAMYWYRQDPGQGLRLIYYSQIVNDFQKGDIAEGYSVSREKKESFPLTVTSAQKNPTAFYLCASSGDWGRPHYEQYFGPGTRLTVT.

CDR3 residues: CASSLDRELRQETQYF. As DNA, the CDR3 is TGTGCCAGCAGCTTGGACCGGGAGCTCCGACAAGAGACCCAGTACTTC. V usage is TRBV5-6 and J usage is TRBJ2-5; TRBD2 is a possible D gene (6 bases). The CDR3 is 16 amino acids. Trimming took 0 bases from V and 2 from J, leaving 14 bases between them. CDR1 and CDR2 (germline): SGHDT, YYEEEE.

J is TRBJ1-1 and V is TRBV6-6; tentatively, D is TRBD1 (5 bases). In germline, CDR1 is MNHNY, CDR2 SVGAGI (reference sequence). CDR3 size: 14 residues. V lost 2 bases and J lost 3, with 10 bases in between. In DNA form, the CDR3 reads TGTGCCAGCAGTTACAGGGGTCCGGACACTGAAGCTTTCTTT. Protein sequence: CASSYRGPDTEAFF.

The rearrangement links TRBV7-9 to TRBJ2-7; possibly TRBD2 for D (5 bases). In germline, CDR1 is SEHNR, CDR2 FQNEAQ (reference sequence). The CDR3 is 13 residues long. V was cut by 3 bases and J by 6 bases, with 12 bases left in between. The CDR3 sequence: CASSFLSGGEQYF. In DNA, the CDR3 is TGTGCCAGCAGCTTCCTTTCAGGAGGCGAGCAGTACTTC.

The gene calls are TRBV9 and TRBJ1-1, with TRBD1 as a possible D gene (6 bases). Germline V lookup: CDR1 SGDLS, CDR2 YYNGEE. Trimming stripped 3 bases from V and 6 bases from J, with 12 bases between. The CDR3 is 13 residues long. CDR3 loop: CASSERTESEAFF. The CDR3 DNA reads as TGTGCCAGCAGCGAAAGGACAGAGTCTGAAGCTTTCTTT.

This chain uses TRBV6-5 with TRBJ2-7; the D gene is possibly TRBD1 (5 bases). Trimming cost V 8 bases and J 0 bases, with 8 bases left between them. This CDR3 region has 12 residues. CDR1 is MNHEY and CDR2 is SVGAGI in the germline V gene. The CDR3 nucleotides read TGTGCCAGCCAGGGCAGCTCCTACGAGCAGTACTTC. Amino acid sequence: CASQGSSYEQYF.

To note about this clone: The sample holds other DNA sequences that translate to the same CDR3. This sequence joins TRBV5-1 and TRBJ1-2, with 8 positions matching TRBD1. There are 13 residues in the CDR3. V shed 2 bases, J shed 6 bases, and the junction held 3 bases outside the gene matches. Germline lookup yields CDR1 SGHRS and CDR2 YFSETQ. This CDR3 reads CASSLGQGNGYTF. The CDR3 DNA sequence: TGCGCCAGCAGCTTAGGACAGGGCAATGGCTACACCTTC.

The chain's CDR3 is CASSPTVDTEAFF. As DNA, the CDR3 is TGTGCCAGCAGTCCAACAGTGGACACTGAAGCTTTCTTT. The V gene is TRBV6-6, the J gene TRBJ1-1; the D is unclear. In germline, CDR1 is MNHNY, CDR2 SVGAGI (reference sequence). V lost 5 bases and J 3 bases, leaving 10 bases between the germline ends. There are 13 residues in the CDR3.

The CDR3 bases are TGTGCCAGGTCTAGACGGAGACGCAATACGCAGTATTTT. Translating it yields CARSRRRRNTQYF. This rearrangement joins TRBV21-1 to TRBJ2-3; TRBD2, as called in the table, went unchecked against the DNA. TRBV21-1 is a listed pseudogene. The CDR3 contains 13 residues.

The rearrangement uses TRBV11-2 and TRBJ2-5; D not resolved. The V end lost 1 base, the J end lost 3 bases, and 12 bases lay between the germline ends. Germline V lookup: CDR1 SGHAT, CDR2 FQNNGV. The CDR3 has 15 residues. The DNA of the CDR3 is TGTGCCAGCAGCTTAGTAGGCAGGACGGAAGAGACCCAGTACTTC. Translating it yields CASSLVGRTEETQYF.

The CDR3 loop is CASSLRENTEAFF. The CDR3 DNA reads TGTGCCAGCAGCTTAAGGGAGAACACTGAAGCTTTCTTT. The rearrangement joins TRBV7-9 to TRBJ1-1; D call uncertain. Looked up from germline, CDR1 is SEHNR and CDR2 is FQNEAQ (reference sequence). V lost 2 bases to trimming and J lost 1 base, with 5 bases between them. CDR3 length: 13 amino acids.

V and J are TRBV6-5 and TRBJ1-4, with a tentative D call TRBD1 (5 bases). V shed 5 bases and J shed 7 bases, with 11 bases lying between them. This CDR3 has 13 residues. Germline V gene data show CDR1 as MNHEY and CDR2 as SVGAGI. CDR3 loop: CASSRGKGEKLFF. DNA of the CDR3: TGTGCCAGCAGTCGGGGGAAGGGTGAAAAACTGTTTTTT.

This sequence joins TRBV7-9 and TRBJ2-7; a possible D gene is TRBD2 (6 bases). Trimming removed 7 bases at V and 3 bases at J, with 13 bases between. Germline CDR1 and CDR2: SEHNR and FQNEAQ (reference sequence). The CDR3 covers 13 residues. The CDR3 region has the DNA TGTGCCAGCATTCCACTCGGGAGCTACGAGCAGTACTTC. Amino acid sequence: CASIPLGSYEQYF.

This sequence joins TRBV4-2 and TRBJ2-3, with TRBD2 identical over 7 bases. The germline CDR1 and CDR2 sequences are LGHNA and YNFKEQ. The CDR3 has 17 residues. With V trimmed by 6 bases and J by 1 base, 13 bases remained unmatched. CDR3 protein: CASSRGNSGTGTDTQYF. The CDR3, as DNA: TGTGCCAGCAGTCGAGGGAACAGCGGGACGGGCACAGATACGCAGTATTTT.

This sequence joins TRBV28 and TRBJ2-1; perhaps TRBD2 as D (6 bases). This CDR3 contains 14 residues. V was cut by 3 bases and J by 7 bases, with 13 bases left in between. Per germline, CDR1 MDHEN and CDR2 SYDVKM. The CDR3: CASSLMGGGNEQFF. Here the CDR3 DNA reads TGTGCCAGCAGTTTGATGGGAGGAGGGAATGAGCAGTTCTTC.

V usage is TRBV27 and J usage is TRBJ2-5; possible D gene TRBD2, 6 bases. Germline assignment: CDR1 MNHEY and CDR2 SMNVEV (reference sequence). The CDR3 sequence is 11 residues long. V was cut by 10 bases and J by 5 bases, with 11 bases left in between. In DNA form, the CDR3 reads TGTGCCACCCGACGGGGGGAGACCCAGTACTTC. Protein sequence: CATRRGETQYF.